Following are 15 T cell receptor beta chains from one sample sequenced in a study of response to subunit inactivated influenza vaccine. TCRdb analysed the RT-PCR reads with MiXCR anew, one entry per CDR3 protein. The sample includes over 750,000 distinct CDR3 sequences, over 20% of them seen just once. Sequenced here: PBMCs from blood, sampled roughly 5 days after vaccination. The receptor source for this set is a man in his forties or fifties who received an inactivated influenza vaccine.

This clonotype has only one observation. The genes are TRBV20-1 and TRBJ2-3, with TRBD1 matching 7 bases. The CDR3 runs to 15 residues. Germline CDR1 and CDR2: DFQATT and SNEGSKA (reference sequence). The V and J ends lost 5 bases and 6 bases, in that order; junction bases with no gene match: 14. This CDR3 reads CSADTRDRDGDTQYF. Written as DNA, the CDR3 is TGCAGTGCTGACACCCGGGACAGAGACGGGGATACGCAGTATTTT.

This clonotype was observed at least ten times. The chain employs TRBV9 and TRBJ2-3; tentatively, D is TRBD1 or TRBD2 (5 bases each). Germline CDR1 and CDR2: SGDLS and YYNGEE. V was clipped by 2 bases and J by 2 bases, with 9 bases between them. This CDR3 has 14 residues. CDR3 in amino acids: CASSVGTVTDTQYF. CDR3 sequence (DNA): TGTGCCAGCAGCGTCGGGACCGTCACAGATACGCAGTATTTT.

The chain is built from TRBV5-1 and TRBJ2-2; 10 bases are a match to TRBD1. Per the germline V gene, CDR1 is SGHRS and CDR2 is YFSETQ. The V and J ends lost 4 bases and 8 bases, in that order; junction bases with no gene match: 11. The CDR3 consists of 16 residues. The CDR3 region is CASSRTGGKLSGELFF. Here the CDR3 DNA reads TGCGCCAGCAGCAGGACAGGGGGGAAGCTGTCGGGGGAGCTGTTTTTT.

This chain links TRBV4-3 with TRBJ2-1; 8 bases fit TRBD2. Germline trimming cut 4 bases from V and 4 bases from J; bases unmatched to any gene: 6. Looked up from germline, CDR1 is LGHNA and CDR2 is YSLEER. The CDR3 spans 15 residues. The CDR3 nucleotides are TGCGCCAGCAGCCTAAACTTAGCGGGGTACAATGAGCAGTTCTTC. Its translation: CASSLNLAGYNEQFF.

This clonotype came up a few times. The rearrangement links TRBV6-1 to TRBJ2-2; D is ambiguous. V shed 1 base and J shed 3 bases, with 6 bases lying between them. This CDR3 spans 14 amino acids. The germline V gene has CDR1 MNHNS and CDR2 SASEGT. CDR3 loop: CASSEGGYTGELFF. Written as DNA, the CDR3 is TGTGCCAGCAGTGAAGGAGGTTACACCGGGGAGCTGTTTTTT.

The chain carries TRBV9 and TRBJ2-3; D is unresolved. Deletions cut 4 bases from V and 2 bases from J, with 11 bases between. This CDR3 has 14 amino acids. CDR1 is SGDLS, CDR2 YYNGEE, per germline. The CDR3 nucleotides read TGTGCCAGCAGCTTAGGATGGAACACAGATACGCAGTATTTT. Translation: CASSLGWNTDTQYF.

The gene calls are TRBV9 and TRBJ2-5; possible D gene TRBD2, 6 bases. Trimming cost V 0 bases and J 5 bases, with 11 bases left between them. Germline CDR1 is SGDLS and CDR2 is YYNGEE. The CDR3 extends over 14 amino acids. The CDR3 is CASSVATSRETQYF. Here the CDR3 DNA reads TGTGCCAGCAGCGTAGCTACTAGCCGGGAGACCCAGTACTTC.

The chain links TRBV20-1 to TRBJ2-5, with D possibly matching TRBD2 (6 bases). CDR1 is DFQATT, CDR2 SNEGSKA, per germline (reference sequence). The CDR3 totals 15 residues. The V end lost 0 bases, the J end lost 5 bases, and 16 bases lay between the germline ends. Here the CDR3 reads CSARDPGLRRETQYF. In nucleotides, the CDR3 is TGCAGTGCTAGAGATCCGGGACTTAGGCGGGAGACCCAGTACTTC.

The CDR3 here is CASSYTPGETQYF. CDR3 bases: TGTGCCAGCAGTTACACCCCGGGCGAGACCCAGTACTTC. J is TRBJ2-5 and V is TRBV6-5, with D unresolved. CDR3 length: 13 amino acids. The V gene's germline CDR1 is MNHEY and CDR2 SVGAGI. Trimming took 2 bases from V and 5 from J, leaving 9 bases between them.

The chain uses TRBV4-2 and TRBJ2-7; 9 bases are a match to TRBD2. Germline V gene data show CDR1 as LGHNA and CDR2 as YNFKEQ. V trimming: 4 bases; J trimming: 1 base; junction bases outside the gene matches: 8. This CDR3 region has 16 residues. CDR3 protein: CASSRTQTSGSYEQYF. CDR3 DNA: TGTGCCAGCAGCCGCACCCAGACTAGCGGATCCTACGAGCAGTACTTC.

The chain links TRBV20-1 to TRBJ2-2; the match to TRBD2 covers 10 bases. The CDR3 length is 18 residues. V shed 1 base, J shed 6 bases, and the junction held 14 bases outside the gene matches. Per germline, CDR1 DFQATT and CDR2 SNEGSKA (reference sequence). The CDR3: CSARASSGGSFRAGELFF. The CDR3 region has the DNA TGCAGTGCTAGAGCCTCTAGCGGGGGAAGCTTTAGGGCCGGGGAGCTGTTTTTT.

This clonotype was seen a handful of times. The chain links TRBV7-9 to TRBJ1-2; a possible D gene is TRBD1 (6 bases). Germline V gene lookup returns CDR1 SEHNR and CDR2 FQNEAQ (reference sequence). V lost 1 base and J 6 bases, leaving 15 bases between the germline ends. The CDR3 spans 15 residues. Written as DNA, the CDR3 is TGTGCCAGCAGCTTAGTGGGGCAGGGGATAAATGGCTACACCTTC. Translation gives CASSLVGQGINGYTF.

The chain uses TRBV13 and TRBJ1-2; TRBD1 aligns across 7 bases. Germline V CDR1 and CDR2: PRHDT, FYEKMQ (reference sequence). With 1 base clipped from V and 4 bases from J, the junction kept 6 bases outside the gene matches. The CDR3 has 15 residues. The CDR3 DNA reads TGTGCCAGCAGCTTAGTAAACAGGGGTTCCTATGGCTACACCTTC. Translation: CASSLVNRGSYGYTF.

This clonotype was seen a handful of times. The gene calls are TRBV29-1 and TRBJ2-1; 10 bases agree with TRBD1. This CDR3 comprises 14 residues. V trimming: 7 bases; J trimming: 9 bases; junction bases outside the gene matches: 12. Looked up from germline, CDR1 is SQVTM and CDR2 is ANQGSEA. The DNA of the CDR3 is TGCAGCGCGCCCGGGACAGGGGTTAGCATTGAGCAGTTCTTC. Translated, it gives CSAPGTGVSIEQFF.

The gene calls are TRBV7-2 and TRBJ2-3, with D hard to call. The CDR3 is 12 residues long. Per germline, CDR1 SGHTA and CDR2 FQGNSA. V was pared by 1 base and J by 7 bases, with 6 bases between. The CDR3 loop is CASSLVDNTQYF. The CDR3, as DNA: TGTGCCAGCAGCTTAGTAGATAATACGCAGTATTTT.